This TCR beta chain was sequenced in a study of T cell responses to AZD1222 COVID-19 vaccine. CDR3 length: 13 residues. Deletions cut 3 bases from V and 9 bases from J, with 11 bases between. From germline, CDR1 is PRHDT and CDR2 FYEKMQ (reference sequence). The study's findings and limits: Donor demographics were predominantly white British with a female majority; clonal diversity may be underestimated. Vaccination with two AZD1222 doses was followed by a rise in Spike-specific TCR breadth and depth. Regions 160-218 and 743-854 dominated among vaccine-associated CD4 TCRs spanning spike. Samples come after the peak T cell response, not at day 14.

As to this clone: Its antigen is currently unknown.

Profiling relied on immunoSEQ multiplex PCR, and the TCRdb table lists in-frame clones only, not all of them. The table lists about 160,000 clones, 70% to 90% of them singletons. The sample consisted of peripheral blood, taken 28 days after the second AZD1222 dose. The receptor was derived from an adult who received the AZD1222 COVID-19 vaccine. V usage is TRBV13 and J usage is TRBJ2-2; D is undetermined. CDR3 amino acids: CASSLGRPRELFF. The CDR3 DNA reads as TGTGCCAGCAGCTTGGGCAGACCCAGGGAGCTGTTTTTT.